These T cell receptor beta chains were read from a single sample in a study of T cell repertoires in cytomegalovirus infection. One entry per CDR3 protein results from TCRdb running MiXCR on the reads. The profile shows approximately 500,000 distinct CDR3 sequences, about 15% of them singletons. The sequencing sample was made of CD8+ T cells from PBMCs. The source is a human donor in good health (CMV status not recorded). Some clones in this sample may be carry-over from other donors' samples. The CDR3 runs from the conserved cysteine through the conserved F or W. Fields, in order: J gene, D gene, clone size, V gene, CDR3 protein, CDR3 DNA. D genes are given only for firm matches. Clone size is shown for a subset of rows, as once, few, many or a class of expanded clone.

j_call: TRBJ2-7; d_call: TRBD1; clone_size: many; v_call: TRBV6-1; cdr3_aa: CASRDSASYEQYF; cdr3_nt: TGTGCCAGTAGGGACAGCGCTTCCTACGAGCAGTACTTC
j_call: TRBJ2-7; d_call: .; clone_size: few; v_call: TRBV4-2; cdr3_aa: CASSQDPDSWSSYEQYF; cdr3_nt: TGTGCCAGCAGCCAAGATCCGGACTCCTGGAGCTCCTACGAGCAGTACTTC
j_call: TRBJ1-1; d_call: .; clone_size: many; v_call: TRBV6-2/TRBV6-3; cdr3_aa: CASSPPVGTSLEAFF; cdr3_nt: TGTGCCAGCAGCCCCCCAGTTGGGACGAGTCTTGAAGCTTTCTTT
j_call: TRBJ2-7; d_call: TRBD2; clone_size: .; v_call: TRBV20-1; cdr3_aa: CSAPALAENYEQYF; cdr3_nt: TGCAGTGCTCCCGCCCTAGCGGAGAACTACGAGCAGTACTTC
j_call: TRBJ1-6; d_call: TRBD1; clone_size: many; v_call: TRBV25-1; cdr3_aa: CASSERYGDRASLHF; cdr3_nt: TGTGCCAGCAGTGAAAGATACGGGGACAGGGCATCCCTCCACTTT
j_call: TRBJ2-7; d_call: TRBD2; clone_size: many; v_call: TRBV14; cdr3_aa: CASSQDHLTSGLYEQYF; cdr3_nt: TGTGCCAGCAGCCAAGATCACTTGACTAGCGGACTCTACGAGCAGTACTTC
j_call: TRBJ2-1; d_call: .; clone_size: .; v_call: TRBV13; cdr3_aa: CASSLVQVRNEQFF; cdr3_nt: TGTGCCAGCAGCTTAGTTCAGGTGCGCAATGAGCAGTTCTTC
j_call: TRBJ2-7; d_call: .; clone_size: .; v_call: TRBV5-1; cdr3_aa: CASSLGSGKNEQYF; cdr3_nt: TGCGCCAGCAGCTTGGGATCGGGAAAGAACGAGCAGTACTTC
j_call: TRBJ2-7; d_call: TRBD2; clone_size: many; v_call: TRBV11-2; cdr3_aa: CASSLRGLREVGYEQYF; cdr3_nt: TGTGCCAGCAGCTTAAGGGGATTACGGGAGGTGGGCTACGAGCAGTACTTC
j_call: TRBJ1-6; d_call: TRBD1; clone_size: few; v_call: TRBV27; cdr3_aa: CASSWDSFNSPLHF; cdr3_nt: TGTGCCAGCAGTTGGGACAGTTTCAATTCACCCCTCCACTTT
j_call: TRBJ1-3; d_call: TRBD1; clone_size: .; v_call: TRBV6-5; cdr3_aa: CASRQGTYSGNTIYF; cdr3_nt: TGTGCCAGCCGACAGGGAACTTACTCTGGAAACACCATATATTTT
j_call: TRBJ1-2; d_call: .; clone_size: .; v_call: TRBV29-1; cdr3_aa: CSVEDRGRGRWGDGYTF; cdr3_nt: TGCAGCGTTGAAGATCGGGGCAGGGGAAGATGGGGGGATGGCTACACCTTC
j_call: TRBJ1-2; d_call: .; clone_size: few; v_call: TRBV12-3/TRBV12-4; cdr3_aa: CASSLDRDWDYGYTF; cdr3_nt: TGTGCCAGCAGTTTGGACCGTGACTGGGACTATGGCTACACCTTC
j_call: TRBJ1-2; d_call: .; clone_size: few; v_call: TRBV28; cdr3_aa: CASSTLRGSYGYTF; cdr3_nt: TGTGCCAGCAGTACTCTCCGGGGGTCCTATGGCTACACCTTC
j_call: TRBJ2-1; d_call: TRBD2; clone_size: many; v_call: TRBV20-1; cdr3_aa: CSARTSGRLGWNEQFF; cdr3_nt: TGCAGTGCCCGGACTAGCGGGAGGTTGGGGTGGAATGAGCAGTTCTTC
j_call: TRBJ2-3; d_call: .; clone_size: few; v_call: TRBV28; cdr3_aa: CASSPLPDSRTDTQYF; cdr3_nt: TGTGCCAGCAGTCCCCTACCGGACAGCCGCACAGATACGCAGTATTTT
j_call: TRBJ2-7; d_call: .; clone_size: many; v_call: TRBV27; cdr3_aa: CASSSPGFEQYF; cdr3_nt: TGTGCCAGCAGTTCCCCTGGCTTCGAGCAGTACTTC
j_call: TRBJ1-1; d_call: .; clone_size: few; v_call: TRBV7-6; cdr3_aa: CASSLWVETEAFF; cdr3_nt: TGTGCCAGCAGCTTATGGGTAGAGACTGAAGCTTTCTTT
j_call: TRBJ1-5; d_call: .; clone_size: many; v_call: TRBV12-3/TRBV12-4; cdr3_aa: CASSRTGNQPQHF; cdr3_nt: TGTGCCAGCAGCCGAACTGGCAATCAGCCCCAGCATTTT
j_call: TRBJ2-5; d_call: .; clone_size: many; v_call: TRBV14; cdr3_aa: CASSQEQGRETQYF; cdr3_nt: TGTGCCAGCAGCCAAGAGCAGGGGCGGGAGACCCAGTACTTC
j_call: TRBJ1-1; d_call: .; clone_size: .; v_call: TRBV20-1; cdr3_aa: CSARDDFGTMNTEAFF; cdr3_nt: TGCAGTGCTAGAGATGATTTTGGGACCATGAACACTGAAGCTTTCTTT
j_call: TRBJ2-4; d_call: .; clone_size: .; v_call: TRBV28; cdr3_aa: CASGMAKNIQYF; cdr3_nt: TGTGCCAGCGGAATGGCCAAAAACATTCAGTACTTC
j_call: TRBJ2-6; d_call: .; clone_size: many; v_call: TRBV18; cdr3_aa: CASSPRARNSGANVLTF; cdr3_nt: TGTGCCAGCTCACCACGGGCCAGGAACTCTGGGGCCAACGTCCTGACTTTC
j_call: TRBJ2-4; d_call: .; clone_size: many; v_call: TRBV12-3/TRBV12-4; cdr3_aa: CASSASAGAKNIQYF; cdr3_nt: TGTGCCAGCAGTGCGTCGGCGGGGGCCAAAAACATTCAGTACTTC
j_call: TRBJ1-6; d_call: .; clone_size: .; v_call: TRBV20-1; cdr3_aa: CSARDIWAQPRDSPLHF; cdr3_nt: TGCAGTGCTAGAGACATATGGGCCCAACCGCGGGATTCACCCCTCCACTTT
j_call: TRBJ1-6; d_call: .; clone_size: .; v_call: TRBV20-1; cdr3_aa: CSASTGSRSYNSPLHF; cdr3_nt: TGCAGTGCTTCCACAGGGAGTCGGTCCTATAATTCACCCCTCCACTTT
j_call: TRBJ2-7; d_call: .; clone_size: .; v_call: TRBV12-3/TRBV12-4; cdr3_aa: CASSSTVEQYF; cdr3_nt: TGTGCCAGCAGTTCGACAGTTGAGCAGTACTTC
j_call: TRBJ2-5; d_call: .; clone_size: few; v_call: TRBV7-9; cdr3_aa: CASSRSGPGETQYF; cdr3_nt: TGTGCCAGCAGCCGCTCGGGGCCCGGGGAGACCCAGTACTTC
j_call: TRBJ1-5; d_call: .; clone_size: few; v_call: TRBV28; cdr3_aa: CASSTDNQPQHF; cdr3_nt: TGTGCCAGCAGTACAGACAATCAGCCCCAGCATTTT
j_call: TRBJ1-1; d_call: .; clone_size: few; v_call: TRBV11-2; cdr3_aa: CASSSIGTFGGTEAFF; cdr3_nt: TGTGCCAGCAGCTCAATTGGGACTTTTGGAGGGACTGAAGCTTTCTTT
j_call: TRBJ2-7; d_call: .; clone_size: .; v_call: TRBV27; cdr3_aa: CASSFRGELYEQYF; cdr3_nt: TGTGCCAGCAGTTTCAGGGGAGAACTCTACGAGCAGTACTTC
j_call: TRBJ1-5; d_call: .; clone_size: many; v_call: TRBV10-3; cdr3_aa: CAISGDSRNQPQHF; cdr3_nt: TGTGCCATCAGTGGCGACAGCCGCAATCAGCCCCAGCATTTT
j_call: TRBJ1-1; d_call: TRBD1; clone_size: few; v_call: TRBV6-6; cdr3_aa: CASSYLGGYDTEAFF; cdr3_nt: TGTGCCAGCAGTTATTTAGGGGGCTATGACACTGAAGCTTTCTTT
j_call: TRBJ2-3; d_call: .; clone_size: few; v_call: TRBV7-9; cdr3_aa: CASSSTGSHRFTDTQYF; cdr3_nt: TGTGCCAGCAGCTCGACGGGGTCCCACAGGTTCACAGATACGCAGTATTTT
j_call: TRBJ1-1; d_call: TRBD1; clone_size: few; v_call: TRBV23-1; cdr3_aa: CASSQPTPGDRDTEAFF; cdr3_nt: TGCGCCAGCAGTCAACCGACCCCGGGGGACAGGGACACTGAAGCTTTCTTT
j_call: TRBJ2-1; d_call: TRBD2; clone_size: many; v_call: TRBV7-9; cdr3_aa: CASSPASGRAGEQFF; cdr3_nt: TGTGCCAGCAGCCCTGCTAGCGGGAGGGCCGGTGAGCAGTTCTTC
j_call: TRBJ1-1; d_call: TRBD1; clone_size: many; v_call: TRBV2; cdr3_aa: CASSDSGQGLPEAFF; cdr3_nt: TGTGCCAGCAGTGACTCGGGACAGGGATTGCCTGAAGCTTTCTTT
j_call: TRBJ1-5; d_call: TRBD1; clone_size: .; v_call: TRBV19; cdr3_aa: CASSTGQESNQPQHF; cdr3_nt: TGTGCCAGTAGTACGGGACAGGAGAGCAATCAGCCCCAGCATTTT
j_call: TRBJ1-2; d_call: .; clone_size: .; v_call: TRBV20-1; cdr3_aa: CSALANNYGYTF; cdr3_nt: TGCAGTGCACTCGCCAATAACTATGGCTACACCTTC
j_call: TRBJ2-7; d_call: TRBD2; clone_size: few; v_call: TRBV6-2/TRBV6-3; cdr3_aa: CASSYPPVKRGNYEQYF; cdr3_nt: TGTGCCAGCAGTTACCCGCCAGTAAAGCGGGGAAACTACGAGCAGTACTTC
j_call: TRBJ1-5; d_call: .; clone_size: many; v_call: TRBV6-1; cdr3_aa: CASRVRNSTPYSNQPQHF; cdr3_nt: TGTGCCAGCAGGGTTCGGAACTCGACACCTTATAGCAATCAGCCCCAGCATTTT
j_call: TRBJ2-7; d_call: TRBD2; clone_size: .; v_call: TRBV5-1; cdr3_aa: CASSLAGGENYEQYF; cdr3_nt: TGCGCCAGCAGCTTGGCTGGGGGGGAGAACTACGAGCAGTACTTC
j_call: TRBJ2-1; d_call: .; clone_size: many; v_call: TRBV7-6; cdr3_aa: CASSPRSTDSSYNEQFF; cdr3_nt: TGTGCCAGCAGCCCCCGTTCGACGGATAGCTCCTACAATGAGCAGTTCTTC
j_call: TRBJ1-1; d_call: .; clone_size: .; v_call: TRBV13; cdr3_aa: CASSHREVNTEAFF; cdr3_nt: TGTGCCAGCAGCCACCGCGAGGTGAACACTGAAGCTTTCTTT
j_call: TRBJ1-6; d_call: TRBD1; clone_size: few; v_call: TRBV6-2/TRBV6-3; cdr3_aa: CASGPETGVYNSPLHF; cdr3_nt: TGTGCCAGCGGCCCCGAGACAGGGGTTTATAATTCACCCCTCCACTTT
j_call: TRBJ1-6; d_call: TRBD1; clone_size: few; v_call: TRBV6-5; cdr3_aa: CASSLTGGRSPLHF; cdr3_nt: TGTGCCAGCAGTTTGACAGGGGGAAGATCACCCCTCCACTTT
j_call: TRBJ1-1; d_call: TRBD1; clone_size: few; v_call: TRBV6-1; cdr3_aa: CASSVTGGATAAFF; cdr3_nt: TGTGCCAGCAGTGTGACAGGGGGCGCAACGGCTGCTTTCTTT
j_call: TRBJ2-7; d_call: TRBD2; clone_size: .; v_call: TRBV27; cdr3_aa: CASSRASGRYDYEQYF; cdr3_nt: TGTGCCAGCAGTAGGGCTAGCGGGAGATACGACTACGAGCAGTACTTC
j_call: TRBJ1-1; d_call: .; clone_size: few; v_call: TRBV25-1; cdr3_aa: CASSESEGNTEAFF; cdr3_nt: TGTGCCAGCAGTGAATCCGAGGGGAACACTGAAGCTTTCTTT
j_call: TRBJ2-5; d_call: .; clone_size: few; v_call: TRBV9; cdr3_aa: CASSVEGFGKTQYF; cdr3_nt: TGTGCCAGCAGCGTAGAAGGCTTTGGAAAGACCCAGTACTTC
j_call: TRBJ2-3; d_call: .; clone_size: few; v_call: TRBV14; cdr3_aa: CASSQFPGSTDTQYF; cdr3_nt: TGTGCCAGCAGCCAATTCCCCGGGAGCACAGATACGCAGTATTTT
j_call: TRBJ2-3; d_call: .; clone_size: .; v_call: TRBV12-3/TRBV12-4; cdr3_aa: CASIGRYGTDTQYF; cdr3_nt: TGTGCCAGCATCGGCAGATACGGCACAGATACGCAGTATTTT
j_call: TRBJ2-1; d_call: .; clone_size: few; v_call: TRBV24-1; cdr3_aa: CATSDVYSYNEQFF; cdr3_nt: TGTGCCACCAGTGATGTCTACTCCTACAATGAGCAGTTCTTC
j_call: TRBJ2-1; d_call: .; clone_size: few; v_call: TRBV19; cdr3_aa: CASKARAYNEQFF; cdr3_nt: TGTGCCAGTAAGGCCAGAGCTTACAATGAGCAGTTCTTC
j_call: TRBJ1-4; d_call: .; clone_size: .; v_call: TRBV6-5; cdr3_aa: CASSYGRTLNEKLFF; cdr3_nt: TGTGCCAGCAGTTACGGGCGGACTTTAAATGAAAAACTGTTTTTT
j_call: TRBJ2-7; d_call: TRBD1; clone_size: .; v_call: TRBV20-1; cdr3_aa: CSARALRDRSYEQYF; cdr3_nt: TGCAGTGCTAGAGCCCTCCGGGACAGGTCCTACGAGCAGTACTTC
j_call: TRBJ1-4; d_call: .; clone_size: .; v_call: TRBV30; cdr3_aa: CAWLDLGHEKLFF; cdr3_nt: TGTGCCTGGTTGGACTTAGGACATGAAAAACTGTTTTTT
j_call: TRBJ2-1; d_call: TRBD2; clone_size: many; v_call: TRBV14; cdr3_aa: CASSQEAGVINEQFF; cdr3_nt: TGTGCCAGCAGCCAAGAAGCGGGAGTTATCAATGAGCAGTTCTTC
j_call: TRBJ1-2; d_call: .; clone_size: many; v_call: TRBV7-9; cdr3_aa: CASSLAGSLYGYTF; cdr3_nt: TGTGCCAGCAGCTTAGCGGGCAGTCTGTATGGCTACACCTTC
j_call: TRBJ2-7; d_call: .; clone_size: many; v_call: TRBV5-1; cdr3_aa: CASSLEGGEQYF; cdr3_nt: TGCGCCAGCAGCTTGGAGGGAGGCGAGCAGTACTTC